Listed below are T cell receptor beta chains from one sample, sequenced in a study of shared clonotypes between healthy human individuals. Method: immunoSEQ multiplex PCR; TCRdb's copy keeps in-frame clones and lacks some. Among some 790,000 clones, about two thirds were seen once, and the ten largest hold about 1.7%. Sequencing was performed on memory CD4+ T cells sorted from blood. These receptors originate from a woman aged 25 to 39 in good health. The CDR3 runs from the conserved cysteine through the conserved F or W. Each record gives: clone size, J gene, V gene, D gene, CDR3 protein, CDR3 DNA. A D gene is named only where the DNA matches it firmly. The size field is filled for only some rows; it gives once, few, many or a size class.

NA | TRBJ2-2 | TRBV5-1 | TRBD1 | CASSQGTGATGELFF | TGCGCCAGCAGCCAGGGGACAGGGGCCACCGGGGAGCTGTTTTTT
NA | TRBJ2-7 | TRBV6-1 | NA | CASSEGSGRVGEQYF | TGTGCCAGCAGTGAAGGGAGTGGTCGGGTGGGCGAGCAGTACTTC
NA | TRBJ2-3 | TRBV30 | NA | CAWSVIDTQYF | TGTGCCTGGAGTGTAATAGATACGCAGTATTTT
NA | TRBJ2-4 | TRBV28 | TRBD2 | CASNRLASGAKNIQYF | TGTGCCAGCAACAGATTGGCTAGCGGAGCCAAAAACATTCAGTACTTC
NA | TRBJ2-2 | TRBV28 | NA | CASSLTAGELFF | TGTGCCAGCAGTTTGACCGCCGGGGAGCTGTTTTTT
NA | TRBJ2-2 | TRBV4-1 | TRBD2 | CASSLREGLSGELFF | TGCGCCAGCTCCCTGCGGGAGGGCCTGTCCGGGGAGCTGTTTTTT
NA | TRBJ2-3 | TRBV18 | TRBD1 | CASSRGQAGDTQYF | TGTGCCAGCTCACGCGGACAGGCGGGAGATACGCAGTATTTT
NA | TRBJ2-7 | TRBV6-5 | NA | CASSYLFGPYEQYF | TGTGCCAGCAGTTACTTGTTCGGACCCTACGAGCAGTACTTC
few | TRBJ2-7 | TRBV5-1 | TRBD1 | CASSPGSGRGLGEQYF | TGCGCCAGCAGTCCCGGGTCGGGCAGGGGGCTTGGAGAGCAGTACTTC
NA | TRBJ2-2 | TRBV28 | TRBD1 | CASRPGQGIAGELFF | TGTGCCAGCAGACCGGGACAGGGTATTGCCGGGGAGCTGTTTTTT
NA | TRBJ2-7 | TRBV13 | NA | CASSLASSYEQYF | TGTGCCAGCAGCTTAGCGTCTTCCTACGAGCAGTACTTC
NA | TRBJ2-1 | TRBV19 | TRBD2 | CASSKLAPEVSEQFF | TGTGCCAGTAGTAAACTAGCGCCCGAGGTTTCTGAGCAGTTCTTC
NA | TRBJ2-1 | TRBV20-1 | NA | CSGSSYNEQFF | TGCAGTGGAAGCTCCTACAATGAGCAGTTCTTC
few | TRBJ2-1 | TRBV28 | NA | CASSLRERQFF | TGTGCCAGCAGTTTGAGGGAGCGGCAGTTCTTC
NA | TRBJ1-5 | TRBV5-1 | NA | CASSLESGSNQPQHF | TGCGCCAGCAGCTTGGAGTCCGGGAGCAATCAGCCCCAGCATTTT
many | TRBJ1-1 | TRBV7-2 | NA | CASSPFEGEAFF | TGTGCCAGCAGCCCCTTCGAGGGTGAAGCTTTCTTT
few | TRBJ2-7 | TRBV4-1 | TRBD2 | CASSQDADSGGYSSYEQYF | TGCGCCAGCAGCCAAGATGCCGACAGCGGGGGCTATAGCTCCTACGAGCAGTACTTC
NA | TRBJ2-5 | TRBV29-1 | TRBD2 | CSAGYSGKEQETQYF | TGCAGCGCAGGCTATAGCGGGAAAGAACAAGAGACCCAGTACTTC
NA | TRBJ1-1 | TRBV7-9 | NA | CASSLAQGMNTEAFF | TGTGCCAGCAGCTTAGCACAGGGAATGAACACTGAAGCTTTCTTT
NA | TRBJ2-7 | TRBV28 | NA | CASSGDNPTKKQYF | TGTGCCAGCAGTGGGGACAATCCCACAAAGAAGCAGTACTTC
NA | TRBJ2-7 | TRBV7-2 | TRBD2 | CASSQTSGRSYEQYF | TGTGCCAGCAGCCAGACTAGCGGACGCTCCTACGAGCAGTACTTC
NA | TRBJ1-2 | TRBV15 | NA | CATSRGPGASSGYTF | TGTGCCACCAGCAGAGGACCCGGCGCGTCCTCTGGCTACACCTTC
few | TRBJ1-2 | TRBV28 | TRBD1 | CASKIGQGLYRGGYTF | TGTGCCAGCAAGATAGGACAGGGCCTCTATAGGGGAGGCTACACCTTC
NA | TRBJ2-4 | TRBV6-5 | NA | CASSSPGLSIQYF | TGTGCCAGCAGTTCACCGGGGCTAAGCATTCAGTACTTC
few | TRBJ2-5 | TRBV5-4 | TRBD2 | CASSKGLAGGYETQYF | TGTGCCAGCAGCAAGGGACTAGCGGGAGGCTATGAGACCCAGTACTTC
NA | TRBJ1-2 | TRBV7-6 | NA | CASSLAQSGGLSDYGYTF | TGTGCCAGCAGCTTAGCGCAATCTGGGGGGCTGAGTGACTATGGCTACACCTTC
NA | TRBJ2-3 | TRBV4-2 | TRBD2 | CASMVASGTDTQYF | TGTGCCAGCATGGTGGCTAGCGGGACAGATACGCAGTATTTT
NA | TRBJ2-5 | TRBV5-1 | NA | CASSLGFGIQETQYF | TGTGCCAGCAGCTTGGGTTTCGGGATTCAAGAGACCCAGTACTTC
NA | TRBJ1-1 | TRBV18 | TRBD1 | CASLRDRMNTEAFF | TGTGCCAGCTTACGGGACAGGATGAACACTGAAGCTTTCTTT
NA | TRBJ1-1 | TRBV27 | NA | CASRQRALQEAFF | TGTGCCAGCAGACAAAGGGCCCTCCAAGAAGCTTTCTTT
once | TRBJ2-3 | TRBV5-1 | TRBD1 | CASRDSGSEPQYF | TGCGCCAGCCGGGACAGTGGGAGTGAACCGCAGTATTTT
once | TRBJ1-5 | TRBV29-1 | NA | CSVGGGSNQPQHF | TGCAGCGTTGGGGGAGGTAGCAATCAGCCCCAGCATTTT
NA | TRBJ1-4 | TRBV5-1 | TRBD1 | CASSSGQVNEKLFF | TGCGCCAGCAGCTCCGGACAGGTTAATGAAAAACTGTTTTTT
NA | TRBJ1-6 | TRBV28 | NA | CASSRSQTALHF | TGTGCCAGCAGTCGCTCCCAGACAGCCCTCCACTTT
NA | TRBJ1-1 | TRBV5-6 | NA | CASSLFKGGLDTEAFF | TGTGCCAGCAGCTTGTTCAAAGGGGGGTTGGACACTGAAGCTTTCTTT
NA | TRBJ1-3 | TRBV5-1 | NA | CASSTGGSGNTIYF | TGCGCCAGCAGCACCGGAGGCTCTGGAAACACCATATATTTT
NA | TRBJ2-2 | TRBV4-1 | TRBD2 | CASSQSRTSGNTGELFF | TGCGCCAGCAGCCAATCCCGGACTAGCGGGAACACCGGGGAGCTGTTTTTT
NA | TRBJ2-2 | TRBV4-1 | NA | CASSQGGADTGELFF | TGCGCCAGCAGCCAAGGGGGCGCGGACACCGGGGAGCTGTTTTTT
NA | TRBJ1-2 | TRBV13 | TRBD1 | CASSPRDSYGYTF | TGTGCCAGCAGCCCCCGGGACAGCTATGGCTACACCTTC
once | TRBJ2-3 | TRBV5-4 | NA | CASSQEDTGYLDTQYF | TGTGCCAGCAGCCAAGAGGATACGGGCTACCTAGATACGCAGTATTTT
once | TRBJ2-2 | TRBV21-1 | NA | CASSKRLAGVGELFF | TGTGCCAGCAGCAAGCGGCTAGCGGGGGTCGGGGAGCTGTTTTTT
NA | TRBJ2-3 | TRBV29-1 | NA | CSIRTASSTDTQYF | TGCAGCATTCGGACAGCTTCTAGCACAGATACGCAGTATTTT
NA | TRBJ1-3 | TRBV5-1 | NA | CASSLVTGGSGNTIYF | TGCGCCAGCAGCTTAGTTACAGGAGGTTCTGGAAACACCATATATTTT
NA | TRBJ2-1 | TRBV7-3 | NA | CASSPSGTENNEQFF | TGTGCCAGCAGCCCTTCGGGCACAGAAAACAATGAGCAGTTCTTC
NA | TRBJ1-1 | TRBV5-8 | TRBD1 | CASSLVGQGAVGQTEAFF | TGTGCCAGCAGCTTGGTCGGACAGGGGGCGGTAGGTCAAACTGAAGCTTTCTTT
NA | TRBJ2-5 | TRBV29-1 | TRBD2 | CSVARLAGGTEGTQYF | TGCAGCGTCGCCCGACTAGCGGGAGGGACGGAGGGGACCCAGTACTTC
NA | TRBJ1-5 | TRBV6-1 | TRBD1 | CASSAGTGRITGNQPQHF | TGTGCCAGCAGTGCCGGGACAGGGAGGATTACGGGCAATCAGCCCCAGCATTTT
NA | TRBJ2-1 | TRBV4-2 | TRBD2 | CASSQPGLDGLVNEQFF | TGTGCCAGCAGCCAACCGGGACTAGATGGGTTAGTAAATGAGCAGTTCTTC
NA | TRBJ2-7 | TRBV28 | TRBD2 | CASSGTRGRNEQYF | TGTGCCAGCAGTGGGACTAGGGGCAGAAACGAGCAGTACTTC
NA | TRBJ2-5 | TRBV9 | TRBD1 | CASSPGQEQETQYF | TGTGCCAGCAGCCCCGGACAGGAACAAGAGACCCAGTACTTC
NA | TRBJ1-2 | TRBV5-6 | NA | CASSLGGYGYTF | TGTGCCAGCAGCTTGGGGGGTTACGGCTACACCTTC
NA | TRBJ2-5 | TRBV28 | TRBD1 | CASSVGRQGMYQETQYF | TGTGCCAGCAGTGTAGGCAGACAGGGGATGTACCAAGAGACCCAGTACTTC
NA | TRBJ2-2 | TRBV7-9 | NA | CASSLERGGGRVTGELFF | TGTGCCAGCAGCTTAGAGAGGGGAGGGGGACGGGTCACCGGGGAGCTGTTTTTT